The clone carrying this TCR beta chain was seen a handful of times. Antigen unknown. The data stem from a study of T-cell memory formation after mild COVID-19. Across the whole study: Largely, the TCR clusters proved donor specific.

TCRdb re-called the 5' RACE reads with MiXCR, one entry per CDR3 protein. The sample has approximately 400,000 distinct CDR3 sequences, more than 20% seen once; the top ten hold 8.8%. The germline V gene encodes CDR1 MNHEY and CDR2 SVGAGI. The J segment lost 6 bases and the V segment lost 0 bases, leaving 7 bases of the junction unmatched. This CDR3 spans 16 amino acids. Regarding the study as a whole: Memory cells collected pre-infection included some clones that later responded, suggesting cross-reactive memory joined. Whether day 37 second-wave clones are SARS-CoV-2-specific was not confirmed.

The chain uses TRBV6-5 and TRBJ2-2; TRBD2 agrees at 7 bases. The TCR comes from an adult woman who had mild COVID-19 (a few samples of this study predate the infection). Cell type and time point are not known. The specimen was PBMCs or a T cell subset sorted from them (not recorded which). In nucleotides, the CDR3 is TGTGCCAGCAGTTACTCGATGGGGGGGGGACCCGGGGAGCTGTTTTTT. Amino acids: CASSYSMGGGPGELFF.